These T cell receptor beta chains were read from a single sample in a study of long-term antiretroviral therapy in people with HIV. Using immunoSEQ multiplex PCR, the repertoire was profiled, and TCRdb retains in-frame clones only, with some absent. The repertoire includes about 39,000 clones, about nine tenths of them detected once, and under 4.5% sits in the top ten. This sample comprised unsorted PBMCs, obtained 1.2 years after starting antiretroviral therapy. These receptors all stem from a woman aged 50 to 60 with HIV. The CDR3 runs from the conserved cysteine through the conserved F or W. The D gene is left open where the match is weak. Where a row states a size, it is once, few, many or the class of an expanded clone; other rows omit it.

d_call | clone_size | j_call | v_call | cdr3_nt | cdr3_aa
. | . | TRBJ1-5 | TRBV4-2 | TGTGCCAGCAGCGAGCAGGACGGAAGCAATCAGCCCCAGCATTTT | CASSEQDGSNQPQHF
. | . | TRBJ2-2 | TRBV15 | TGTGCCACCAGCCTAGGGAACTTCTACACCGGGGAGCTGTTTTTT | CATSLGNFYTGELFF
TRBD2 | few | TRBJ2-2 | TRBV7-8 | TGTGCCAGCAGCTCACCGGGACTAGAGGTTTTCGGGGAGCTGTTTTTT | CASSSPGLEVFGELFF
. | . | TRBJ2-5 | TRBV5-1 | TGCGCCAGCGTAGCTCGGGGGAGAGGACAAGAGACCCAGTACTTC | CASVARGRGQETQYF
. | . | TRBJ1-2 | TRBV6-1 | TGTGCCAGCAGGGGGGATTCATGGTCGGTCTATGGCTACACCTTC | CASRGDSWSVYGYTF
. | . | TRBJ2-2 | TRBV29-1 | TGCAGCGTTGAAGATCCTACTAGGGACACCGGGGAGCTGTTTTTT | CSVEDPTRDTGELFF
. | . | TRBJ1-2 | TRBV6-5 | TGTGCCAGCGCCTCCAGGTCTAACTATGGCTACACCTTC | CASASRSNYGYTF
. | once | TRBJ2-7 | TRBV29-1 | TGCAGCGTTGAAGTCTGGGGAAAGGGGCAGTACTTC | CSVEVWGKGQYF
. | . | TRBJ1-1 | TRBV18 | TGTGCCAGCTCAACCTACGGGGGGGAGAACACTGAAGCTTTCTTT | CASSTYGGENTEAFF
. | . | TRBJ1-5 | TRBV4-1 | TGCGCCAGCAGCCAAGAGAGGAGCAATCAGCCCCAGCATTTT | CASSQERSNQPQHF
. | . | TRBJ1-2 | TRBV4-3 | TGCGCCAGCAGCCCGACGGTTAACTATGGCTACACCTTC | CASSPTVNYGYTF
. | . | TRBJ2-6 | TRBV7-9 | TGTGCCAGCAGCTTACTCCTGCCCGGGGCCAACGTCCTGACTTTC | CASSLLLPGANVLTF
TRBD1 | . | TRBJ2-5 | TRBV19 | TGTGCCAGTAGTATAATGACAGGGCAAGAGACCCAGTACTTC | CASSIMTGQETQYF
. | . | TRBJ1-2 | TRBV14 | TGTGCCAGCAGCCAAACCTACGGGGGGGTGTATGGCTACACCTTC | CASSQTYGGVYGYTF
TRBD2 | once | TRBJ2-7 | TRBV2 | TGTGCCAGCAGTGGGGACTACTACGAGCAGTACTTC | CASSGDYYEQYF
TRBD1 | . | TRBJ2-4 | TRBV19 | TGTGCCAGTAGTCCTGTCGGACAGGGTGGAAAAAACATTCAGTACTTC | CASSPVGQGGKNIQYF
TRBD2 | . | TRBJ2-1 | TRBV10-2 | TGCGCCAGCAGTTTAGCGGGGGGGCTCCACAATGAGCAGTTCTTC | CASSLAGGLHNEQFF
. | once | TRBJ2-7 | TRBV1 | TGCACCAGCAGCCAAGATAGAACTAGCGGGGGGTCCACCTACGAGCAGTACTTC | CTSSQDRTSGGSTYEQYF
. | few | TRBJ1-6 | TRBV30 | TGTGCCTGGAATAGGGGCCCGGATAATTCACCCCTCCACTTT | CAWNRGPDNSPLHF
. | . | TRBJ2-5 | TRBV4-2 | TGTGCCAGCAGCCAAGCCCCGGACAGTAAAGAGACCCAGTACTTC | CASSQAPDSKETQYF
. | . | TRBJ2-7 | TRBV5-1 | TGCGCCAGCAGCTCAGGACAGCGTTCCTACGAGCAGTACTTC | CASSSGQRSYEQYF
. | . | TRBJ2-7 | TRBV25-1 | TGTGCCAGCAGCTTATGGGGGTCCCACGAGCAGTACTTC | CASSLWGSHEQYF
TRBD1 | . | TRBJ1-5 | TRBV7-2 | TGTGCCAGCAGCGGGGCAGGGGGACAGAATCAGCCCCAGCATTTT | CASSGAGGQNQPQHF
. | . | TRBJ2-2 | TRBV5-1 | TGCGCCAGCAAGTTGAATGGGCGCACCGGGGAGCTGTTTTTT | CASKLNGRTGELFF
TRBD1 | . | TRBJ1-1 | TRBV7-2 | TGTGCCAGCAGCTTAAACAGGGGGAACACTGAAGCTTTCTTT | CASSLNRGNTEAFF
TRBD1 | once | TRBJ2-3 | TRBV7-3 | TGTGCCAGCAGCTTAGGCGCCGGGACAGGGCCGTGGTATTTT | CASSLGAGTGPWYF
TRBD1 | . | TRBJ1-6 | TRBV25-1 | TGTGCCAGCAGTTGGGACAGGGATCTTTCACCCCTCCACTTT | CASSWDRDLSPLHF
TRBD1 | . | TRBJ2-1 | TRBV18 | TGTGCCAGCTCACCAGGACAGGCCCAATACAATGAGCAGTTCTTC | CASSPGQAQYNEQFF
. | . | TRBJ1-6 | TRBV10-3 | TGTGCCATCAGTGACGAGGAGCCAAATTCACCCCTCCACTTT | CAISDEEPNSPLHF